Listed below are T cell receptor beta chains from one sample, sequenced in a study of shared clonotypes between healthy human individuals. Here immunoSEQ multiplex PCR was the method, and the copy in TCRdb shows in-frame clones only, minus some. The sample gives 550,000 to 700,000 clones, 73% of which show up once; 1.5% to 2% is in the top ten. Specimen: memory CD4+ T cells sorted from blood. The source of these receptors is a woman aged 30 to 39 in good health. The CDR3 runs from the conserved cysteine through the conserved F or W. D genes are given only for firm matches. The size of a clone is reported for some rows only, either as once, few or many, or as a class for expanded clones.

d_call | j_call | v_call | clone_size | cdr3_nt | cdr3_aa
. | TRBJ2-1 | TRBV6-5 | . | TGTGCCAGCAGTACCCCCAACCGCGAGCAGTTCTTC | CASSTPNREQFF
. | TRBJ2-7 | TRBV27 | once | TGTGCCAGCAGTTTATCGCCAGGAACACACTACGAGCAGTACTTC | CASSLSPGTHYEQYF
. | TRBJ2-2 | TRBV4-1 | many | TGCGCCAGCAGCCCTAATGACTTTCGTTCCCAGGACGGGGAGCTGTTTTTT | CASSPNDFRSQDGELFF
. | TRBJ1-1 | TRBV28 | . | TGTGCCAGCAGTTTGTGGAAAGGGACGGCTTTCTTT | CASSLWKGTAFF
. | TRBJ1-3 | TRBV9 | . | TGTGCCAGCAGCACCCAGGGATCTGGAAACACCATATATTTT | CASSTQGSGNTIYF
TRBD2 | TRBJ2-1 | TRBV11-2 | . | TGTGCCAGCAGTACCAGTGGGACTAGCGTTAATGAGCAGTTCTTC | CASSTSGTSVNEQFF
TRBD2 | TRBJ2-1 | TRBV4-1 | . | TGCGCCAGCAGCCAAGGGACTAGCGGTACTTACAATGAGCAGTTCTTC | CASSQGTSGTYNEQFF
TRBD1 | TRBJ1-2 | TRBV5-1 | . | TGCGCCAGCAGCCTCACCAGGGGGAATGGCTACACCTTC | CASSLTRGNGYTF
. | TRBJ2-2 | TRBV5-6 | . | TGTGCCAGCAGCCTTCTTAGCGCGGTAGGGGGCGGGGAGCTGTTTTTT | CASSLLSAVGGGELFF
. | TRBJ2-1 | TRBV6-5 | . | TGTGCCAGCAGCTTGTCGGGACTCTTCTACAATGAGCAGTTCTTC | CASSLSGLFYNEQFF
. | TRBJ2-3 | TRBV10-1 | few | TGCGCCAGCAGTGAGTTGGGATATGAAGATACGCAGTATTTT | CASSELGYEDTQYF
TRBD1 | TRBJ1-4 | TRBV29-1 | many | TGCAGCGTTGCGGGACAGGGGGGCGGGGATGAAAAACTGTTTTTT | CSVAGQGGGDEKLFF
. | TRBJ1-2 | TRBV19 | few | TGTGCCAGTAGCGACAGATTTAACTATGGCTACACCTTC | CASSDRFNYGYTF
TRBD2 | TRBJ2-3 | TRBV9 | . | TGTGCCAGCAGCACCGGGACTAGCGGCACAGATACGCAGTATTTT | CASSTGTSGTDTQYF
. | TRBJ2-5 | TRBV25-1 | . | TGTGCCAGCAGTGAAAGAGGGGCGAAGACCCAGTACTTC | CASSERGAKTQYF
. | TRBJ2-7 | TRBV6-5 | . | TGTGCCAGCAGTTACCTGAACGAGCAGTACTTC | CASSYLNEQYF
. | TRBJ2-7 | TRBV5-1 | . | TGCGCCAGCAGCTTGATCGGGGTTACCTACGAGCAGTACTTC | CASSLIGVTYEQYF
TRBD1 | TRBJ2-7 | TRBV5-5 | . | TGTGCCAGCAGCTTGGTGGGACAGGGAGATTACGAGCAGTACTTC | CASSLVGQGDYEQYF
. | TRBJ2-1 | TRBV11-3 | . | TGTGCCAGCAGCTTAGAAGACAAGAAGCAGTTCTTC | CASSLEDKKQFF
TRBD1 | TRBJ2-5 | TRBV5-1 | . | TGCGCCAGCAGCCGGGACAGGGTGTTGGAGACCCAGTACTTC | CASSRDRVLETQYF
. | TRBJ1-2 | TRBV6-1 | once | TGTGCCAGCAGTGGAGGGAACTCCTATGGCTACACCTTC | CASSGGNSYGYTF
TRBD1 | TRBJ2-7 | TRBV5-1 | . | TGCGCCAGCAGCGGACAGGATATCTCCTACGAGCAGTACTTC | CASSGQDISYEQYF
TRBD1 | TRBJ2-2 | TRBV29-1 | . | TGCAGCGTCGACAGGGGGAGCACCGGGGAGCTGTTTTTT | CSVDRGSTGELFF
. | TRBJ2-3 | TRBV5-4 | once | TGTGCCAGCAGCTTGGGAGGGATGGGTGGTACAGATACGCAGTATTTT | CASSLGGMGGTDTQYF
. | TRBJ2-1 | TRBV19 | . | TGTGCCAGTAGTATCTGGCCCGAGCAGTTCTTC | CASSIWPEQFF
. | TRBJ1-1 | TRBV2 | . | TGTGCCAGCTCCTTTAGGCAAGGCGGAGGCACTGAAGCTTTCTTT | CASSFRQGGGTEAFF
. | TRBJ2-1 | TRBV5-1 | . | TGCGCCAGCACCCCGGGTGATGTGGAAGGTGAGCAGTTCTTC | CASTPGDVEGEQFF
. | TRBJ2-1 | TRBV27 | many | TGTGCCAGCCTCCGCCAGGGCTCGACCTACAATGAGCAGTTCTTC | CASLRQGSTYNEQFF
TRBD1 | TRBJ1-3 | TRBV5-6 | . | TGTGCCAGCAGCAACAGGGGGCAAGGAAACACCATATATTTT | CASSNRGQGNTIYF
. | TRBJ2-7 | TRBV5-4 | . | TGTGCCAGCAGCTTGGTCGGAGCGAGTGCCTACGAGCAGTACTTC | CASSLVGASAYEQYF
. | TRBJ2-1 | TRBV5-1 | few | TGCGCCAGCAGCTTGGTCGGCGGGGAGTACAATGAGCAGTTCTTC | CASSLVGGEYNEQFF
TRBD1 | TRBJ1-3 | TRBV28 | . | TGTGCCAGCAGTTTACCAGGACAGGGGGCGGATGGAAACACCATATATTTT | CASSLPGQGADGNTIYF
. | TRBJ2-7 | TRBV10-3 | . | TGTGCCACAGGGGTAACAGAGACCTACGAGCAGTACTTC | CATGVTETYEQYF
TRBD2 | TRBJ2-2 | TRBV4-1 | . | TGCGCCAGCAGTCAAGGGGTGGCTAGGACTAGCGGGAGGGTCAACACCGGGGAGCTGTTTTTT | CASSQGVARTSGRVNTGELFF
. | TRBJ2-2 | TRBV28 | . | TGTGCCAGCAGTTGGCGGACCTGGAACACCGGGGAGCTGTTTTTT | CASSWRTWNTGELFF
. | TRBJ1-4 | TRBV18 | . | TGTGCCAGCTCACCAGGCCAGCCTAATGAAAAACTGTTTTTT | CASSPGQPNEKLFF
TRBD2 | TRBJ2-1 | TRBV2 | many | TGTGCCAGCACTATGAGCGGGAGCTCCTACAATGAGCAGTTCTTC | CASTMSGSSYNEQFF
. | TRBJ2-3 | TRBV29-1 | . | TGCAGCGTTGAGAAGGAGATCGTAGTAGGAGATACGCAGTATTTT | CSVEKEIVVGDTQYF
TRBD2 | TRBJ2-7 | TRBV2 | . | TGTGCCAGCAACGGACTAGCGGGGGCCTACGAGCAGTACTTC | CASNGLAGAYEQYF
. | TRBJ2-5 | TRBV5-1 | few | TGCGCCAGCAGCTTGGGTTCGGGGCCGGGAGAGACCCAGTACTTC | CASSLGSGPGETQYF
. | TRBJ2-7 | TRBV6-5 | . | TGTGCCAGCAGTTACGGACCAGGGTCGCAGCAGTACTTC | CASSYGPGSQQYF
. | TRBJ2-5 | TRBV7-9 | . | TGTGCCAGCAGCTTAGGGGGGAGGACCCAAGAGACCCAGTACTTC | CASSLGGRTQETQYF
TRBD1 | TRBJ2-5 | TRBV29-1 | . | TGCAGCGTTGCCGAAGGGGGCTGGGAAGAGACCCAGTACTTC | CSVAEGGWEETQYF
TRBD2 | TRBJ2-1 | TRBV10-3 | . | TGTGCCATCAGCCTAGCGGGAGTGGATGAGCAGTTCTTC | CAISLAGVDEQFF
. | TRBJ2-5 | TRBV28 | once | TGTGCCAGCAGTGCGAGGGGGAGTCAAGAGACCCGGTACTTC | CASSARGSQETRYF
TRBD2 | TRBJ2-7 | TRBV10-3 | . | TGTGCCACCCGAGCCCCGGGAGGGTCCTACGAGCAGTACTTC | CATRAPGGSYEQYF
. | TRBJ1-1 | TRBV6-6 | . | TGTGCCAGCAGGGGACATTTGAACACTGAAGCTTTCTTT | CASRGHLNTEAFF
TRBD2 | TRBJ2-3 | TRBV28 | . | TGTGCCAGCAGTTTAGTAGGCGGGAGGGCGTCAGATACGCAGTATTTT | CASSLVGGRASDTQYF
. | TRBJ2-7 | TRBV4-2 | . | TGTGCCAGCAGCCAAGGACAGGCGGACTACGAGCAGTACTTC | CASSQGQADYEQYF
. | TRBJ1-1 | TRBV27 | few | TGTGCCAGCAGTTTATCGTTCTGGGGGGGCGGTGAAGCTTTCTTT | CASSLSFWGGGEAFF
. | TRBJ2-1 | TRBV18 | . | TGTGCCAGCTCAAATAGAGGTCAGGGCTCCTACAATGAGCAGTTCTTC | CASSNRGQGSYNEQFF